Presented here are 30 T cell receptor beta chains from one specimen sequenced in a study of blood T cell repertoires in COVID-19. Data came from immunoSEQ multiplex PCR; TCRdb stores just in-frame clones and leaves some out. The sample shows about 200,000 clones, over 70% of them seen only once. The source material was peripheral blood. These receptors were taken from a woman between 65 and 79 years old with acute or convalescent COVID-19.

The sample holds a few counts of this clone. The chain employs TRBV7-8 and TRBJ2-3; TRBD1 matches 7 bases. The V gene end was trimmed by 6 bases and the J gene end by 8 bases; junction bases not matched to a gene: 5. Germline V gives CDR1 SGHVS, CDR2 FQNEAQ. The CDR3 totals 12 residues. CDR3 sequence reads: CASRIAGGTQYF. Here the CDR3 DNA reads TGTGCCAGCAGAATAGCAGGGGGTACGCAGTATTTT.

V usage is TRBV19 and J usage is TRBJ2-5; D may be TRBD1 (6 bases). CDR3 length: 17 residues. From germline, CDR1 is LNHDA and CDR2 SQIVND (reference sequence). V dropped 6 bases and J dropped 3 bases, with 23 bases sitting between them. CDR3 in amino acids: CASRPAGRGDSEETQYF. For the CDR3, the DNA is TGTGCCAGTAGGCCGGCGGGCAGGGGCGACTCTGAAGAGACCCAGTACTTC. The whole variable domain, remainder taken from reference TRBV19 and TRBJ2-5, is DGGITQSPKYLFRKEGQNVTLSCEQNLNHDAMYWYRQDPGQGLRLIYYSQIVNDFQKGDIAEGYSVSREKKESFPLTVTSAQKNPTAFYLCASRPAGRGDSEETQYFGPGTRLLVL.

V and J are TRBV29-1 and TRBJ2-5; 10 bases line up with TRBD1. From germline, CDR1 is SQVTM and CDR2 ANQGSEA. The CDR3 is 15 residues long. The V gene end was trimmed by 4 bases and the J gene end by 5 bases; junction bases not matched to a gene: 10. This CDR3 reads CSVGGTGVSAETQYF. CDR3 bases: TGCAGCGTTGGAGGGACAGGGGTGAGTGCGGAGACCCAGTACTTC.

This clone was detected only a few times. The V and J genes are TRBV28 and TRBJ2-1; 8 bases are shared with TRBD2. The V segment lost 6 bases and the J segment 10 bases; nucleotides outside the gene matches: 14. The CDR3 contains 15 residues. Per the germline V gene, CDR1 is MDHEN and CDR2 is SYDVKM. The CDR3 region is CASSPPAAGGGEQFF. Written as DNA, the CDR3 is TGTGCCAGCAGCCCCCCGGCGGCGGGAGGAGGGGAGCAGTTCTTC.

This clone was observed a handful of times. The chain couples TRBV10-3 to TRBJ2-3; 9 positions match TRBD1. V shed 6 bases and J 3 bases; nucleotides not matched to a gene: 13. The CDR3 consists of 17 residues. Germline CDR1 reads ENHRY; CDR2 reads SYGVKD. CDR3: CAISGVQGAKGTDTQYF. The CDR3 bases are TGTGCCATCAGCGGCGTACAGGGGGCTAAAGGTACAGATACGCAGTATTTT.

CDR3 sequence (DNA): TGTGCCAGCAGTCTTACGGCTAGCTCAACCAATGAGCAGTTCTTC. Its translation is CASSLTASSTNEQFF. The chain links TRBV9 to TRBJ2-1; D perhaps matches TRBD2 (5 bases). There are 15 residues in the CDR3. Germline V gene sequence: CDR1 SGDLS, CDR2 YYNGEE. Trimming took 5 bases from V and 6 from J, leaving 18 bases between them.

The chain is built from TRBV5-1 and TRBJ1-2; TRBD1 is a possible D gene (6 bases). Trimming removed 1 base at V and 5 bases at J, with 12 bases between. The CDR3 contains 14 residues. Germline lookup yields CDR1 SGHRS and CDR2 YFSETQ. CDR3 coding DNA: TGCGCCAGCAGCTTGAGGCCAGGGGATTATGGCTACACCTTC. Residues: CASSLRPGDYGYTF.

The gene calls are TRBV6-5 and TRBJ1-1; possible D gene TRBD1, 5 bases. CDR1 MNHEY and CDR2 SVGAGI come from the germline V gene. The CDR3 length is 13 residues. The V end was cut by 2 bases, the J end by 3 bases, with 7 bases between. The CDR3 nucleotides are TGTGCCAGCAGTTACGACAGCTACACTGAAGCTTTCTTT. Protein: CASSYDSYTEAFF.

The chain carries TRBV6-5 and TRBJ1-5; D might be TRBD1 (5 bases). CDR3 length: 12 amino acids. V gave up 7 bases and J gave up 7 bases, with 11 bases separating them. Germline V CDR1 and CDR2: MNHEY, SVGAGI. In DNA, the CDR3 is TGTGCCAGCACTCCCCAGGGACAGCCCCAGCATTTT. It translates to CASTPQGQPQHF.

V is TRBV6-5 and J is TRBJ2-7; TRBD2 matches 12 bases. CDR1 is MNHEY and CDR2 is SVGAGI in the germline V gene. The J segment lost 7 bases and the V segment lost 8 bases, leaving 0 bases of the junction unmatched. The CDR3 covers 11 residues. CDR3 DNA: TGTGCCAGCGGACTAGCGGGAGAGCAGTACTTC. Encoded protein: CASGLAGEQYF.

J is TRBJ2-5 and V is TRBV28; the match to TRBD2 covers 10 bases. Per the germline V gene, CDR1 is MDHEN and CDR2 is SYDVKM. The CDR3 covers 15 residues. With V trimmed by 3 bases and J by 5 bases, 6 bases remained unmatched. The CDR3 spells CASSFLAGETETQYF. The CDR3 DNA sequence: TGTGCCAGCAGTTTCCTAGCGGGAGAGACGGAGACCCAGTACTTC.

The J gene is TRBJ2-3, the V gene TRBV28, with 11 nucleotides matching TRBD2. V lost 10 bases and J lost 4; bases outside the gene matches: 7. Looked up from germline, CDR1 is MDHEN and CDR2 is SYDVKM. The CDR3 spans 14 residues. The CDR3 region has the DNA TGTGCCACCATGCATAGCGGGAGGGCAGATACGCAGTATTTT. It specifies CATMHSGRADTQYF.

This clone showed up just a few times. The V and J genes are TRBV28 and TRBJ1-2; weak D call: TRBD1 (6 bases). Trimming took off 1 base at V and 5 bases at J, with 26 bases between the two ends. The germline CDR1 and CDR2 sequences are MDHEN and SYDVKM. This CDR3 contains 19 residues. The CDR3 DNA sequence: TGTGCCAGCAGTTTATCCTATTTTGTAGTCGGGACAAATTCTTATGGCTACACCTTC. It is translated as CASSLSYFVVGTNSYGYTF.

The genes are TRBV12-3 or TRBV12-4 and TRBJ2-2; maybe TRBD1 (5 bases). The CDR3 runs to 12 residues. V shed 5 bases and J shed 6 bases, with 7 bases lying between them. The CDR3 region has the DNA TGTGCCAGCAGTGGGGCCGCCGGGGAGCTGTTTTTT. This sequence encodes CASSGAAGELFF.

The chain carries TRBV11-3 and TRBJ2-2; TRBD2 is a possible D gene (5 bases). The CDR3 loop spans 15 amino acids. V lost 5 bases and J 4 bases, leaving 14 bases between the germline ends. CDR1 is SGHNT and CDR2 is YENEEA in the germline V gene. The CDR3 is CASSPGVAVTGELFF. The CDR3 nucleotides read TGTGCCAGCAGCCCCGGGGTAGCTGTCACCGGGGAGCTGTTTTTT.

This clone has a handful of counts. The V call is TRBV6-5, the J call TRBJ2-7, with 8 bases that match TRBD2. CDR1 MNHEY and CDR2 SVGAGI come from the germline V gene. This CDR3 region has 14 residues. V shed 2 bases and J 4 bases; nucleotides not matched to a gene: 4. CDR3 protein: CASSYGTRGYEQYF. DNA for the CDR3: TGTGCCAGCAGTTACGGGACTAGGGGGTACGAGCAGTACTTC.

The chain carries TRBV2 and TRBJ2-2; possibly TRBD1 for D (5 bases). The CDR3 runs 16 residues. The V end was cut by 3 bases, the J end by 4 bases, with 15 bases between. Germline CDR1 reads SNHLY; CDR2 reads FYNNEI. The CDR3 sequence is CASSDRSGLVTGELFF. In nucleotides, the CDR3 is TGTGCCAGCAGTGACAGGTCAGGGTTGGTCACCGGGGAGCTGTTTTTT.

This clone appeared once. The chain is built from TRBV7-9 and TRBJ2-7, with TRBD1 identical over 9 bases. The CDR3 contains 13 residues. CDR1 SEHNR and CDR2 FQNEAQ come from the germline V gene (reference sequence). With V trimmed by 5 bases and J by 5 bases, 4 bases remained unmatched. This CDR3 reads CASSRDRVNEQYF. The CDR3 nucleotides read TGTGCCAGCAGCCGGGACAGGGTGAACGAGCAGTACTTC. Combining the CDR3 with reference TRBV7-9 and TRBJ2-7 gives the whole variable domain DTGVSQNPRHKITKRGQNVTFRCDPISEHNRLYWYRQTLGQGPEFLTYFQNEAQLEKSRLLSDRFSAERPKGSFSTLEIQRTEQGDSAMYLCASSRDRVNEQYFGPGTRLTVT.

This clone was observed a handful of times. V and J are TRBV11-2 and TRBJ2-1; 7 bases line up with TRBD2. This CDR3 contains 15 residues. Germline lookup yields CDR1 SGHAT and CDR2 FQNNGV. Germline trimming cut 1 base from V and 6 bases from J; bases unmatched to any gene: 6. The CDR3 sequence is CASSLGLAWPNEQFF. In DNA form, the CDR3 reads TGTGCCAGCAGCTTAGGACTAGCTTGGCCCAATGAGCAGTTCTTC.

The chain combines TRBV28 with TRBJ2-1, with TRBD2 matching 7 bases. V was clipped by 6 bases and J by 4 bases; unmatched bases: 9. This CDR3 is built from 15 residues. The V gene's germline CDR1 is MDHEN and CDR2 SYDVKM. CDR3 region: CASSLSGLTYNEQFF. The CDR3 coding sequence is TGTGCCAGCAGCCTTTCGGGACTAACATACAATGAGCAGTTCTTC. The variable domain in full, with the rest retrieved from reference TRBV28 and TRBJ2-1, is DVKVTQSSRYLVKRTGEKVFLECVQDMDHENMFWYRQDPGLGLRLIYFSYDVKMKEKGDIPEGYSVSREKKERFSLILESASTNQTSMYLCASSLSGLTYNEQFFGPGTRLTVL.

This sequence joins TRBV5-6 and TRBJ2-4; 8 bases match TRBD1. The CDR3 totals 19 residues. Germline CDR1 and CDR2: SGHDT and YYEEEE. V shed 2 bases, J shed 5 bases, and the junction held 18 bases outside the gene matches. In nucleotides, the CDR3 is TGTGCCAGCAGCTTCCTGTCAAATCCGGACAGGGAAGCAGAAAACATTCAGTACTTC. It yields the protein CASSFLSNPDREAENIQYF.

The V call is TRBV7-2, the J call TRBJ2-7; D is ambiguous. Germline assignment: CDR1 SGHTA and CDR2 FQGNSA. Deletions cut 5 bases from V and 4 bases from J, with 6 bases between. This CDR3 region has 11 residues. The CDR3 DNA sequence: TGTGCCAGCAGCACTCTATACGAGCAGTACTTC. Translated: CASSTLYEQYF.

This clone appeared a few times. The chain couples TRBV6-1 to TRBJ1-1, with 10 nucleotides matching TRBD1. The germline CDR1 and CDR2 sequences are MNHNS and SASEGT. V trimming: 4 bases; J trimming: 4 bases; junction bases outside the gene matches: 9. The CDR3 has 16 amino acids. For the CDR3, the DNA is TGTGCCAGCAGTGCCCGGGACAGGGGACCCGCCACTGAAGCTTTCTTT. Its protein product is CASSARDRGPATEAFF.

This clone was detected only a few times. The V and J genes are TRBV4-1 and TRBJ2-3; no firm D call. CDR1 MGHRA and CDR2 YSYEKL come from the germline V gene. This CDR3 spans 13 amino acids. Deletions cut 0 bases from V and 8 bases from J, with 9 bases between. The CDR3 DNA reads TGCGCCAGCAGCCAAGATCAGGATGGTACGCAGTATTTT. Its protein product is CASSQDQDGTQYF.

The V and J genes are TRBV15 and TRBJ1-1; no reliable D call. The V end was cut by 9 bases, the J end by 1 base, with 15 bases between. Looked up from germline, CDR1 is LNHNV and CDR2 is YYDKDF (reference sequence). The CDR3 length is 14 residues. The CDR3, as DNA: TGTGCCACAAAAGCGGAGGAGTCGAACACTGAAGCTTTCTTT. It translates to CATKAEESNTEAFF.

The V call is TRBV18, the J call TRBJ1-1, with D possibly TRBD1 on 6 matching bases. Germline CDR1 and CDR2: KGHSH and LQKENI. There are 12 residues in the CDR3. V was pared by 1 base and J by 7 bases, with 7 bases between. The CDR3 nucleotides are TGTGCCAGCTCACCACTACAGGGTGAAGCTTTCTTT. The encoded protein is CASSPLQGEAFF.

The chain carries TRBV5-1 and TRBJ2-7, with TRBD1 matching 7 bases. The CDR3 runs to 15 residues. The germline gives CDR1 SGHRS, CDR2 YFSETQ. Trimming took 2 bases from V and 2 from J; bases not matched to a gene: 7. The CDR3 DNA is TGCGCCAGCAGCTTTACAGGGGTTGGGCCCTACGAGCAGTACTTC. It specifies CASSFTGVGPYEQYF.

The V call is TRBV29-1, the J call TRBJ2-3; 13 bases align to TRBD2. Germline lookup yields CDR1 SQVTM and CDR2 ANQGSEA. Unmatched junction bases numbered 6, after V lost 1 base and J lost 5 bases. This CDR3 contains 16 residues. The CDR3 DNA reads as TGCAGCGTTGAAGGCCTAACTAGCGGGAGGGTAGATACGCAGTATTTT. Protein sequence: CSVEGLTSGRVDTQYF.

A single count supports this clone. The chain has TRBV3-1 (or the pseudogene TRBV3-2) and TRBJ1-1; D gene ambiguous. V dropped 4 bases and J dropped 2 bases, with 11 bases sitting between them. CDR3 length equals 14 residues. The germline V gene has CDR1 LGHDT and CDR2 YNNKEL (reference sequence). The CDR3 sequence is CASSRAEANTEAFF. Here the CDR3 DNA reads TGTGCCAGCAGCCGTGCTGAGGCCAACACTGAAGCTTTCTTT.

The rearrangement joins TRBV30 to TRBJ1-4, with D maybe TRBD1 (6 bases). The ends were cut back, 1 base at V and 10 bases at J, with 13 bases in the middle. Germline V gene data show CDR1 as GTSNPN and CDR2 as SVGIG (reference sequence). This CDR3 is 13 amino acids long. The CDR3 DNA sequence: TGTGCCTGGAGTGCACAGGGATTAGGAAAACTGTTTTTT. It specifies CAWSAQGLGKLFF.